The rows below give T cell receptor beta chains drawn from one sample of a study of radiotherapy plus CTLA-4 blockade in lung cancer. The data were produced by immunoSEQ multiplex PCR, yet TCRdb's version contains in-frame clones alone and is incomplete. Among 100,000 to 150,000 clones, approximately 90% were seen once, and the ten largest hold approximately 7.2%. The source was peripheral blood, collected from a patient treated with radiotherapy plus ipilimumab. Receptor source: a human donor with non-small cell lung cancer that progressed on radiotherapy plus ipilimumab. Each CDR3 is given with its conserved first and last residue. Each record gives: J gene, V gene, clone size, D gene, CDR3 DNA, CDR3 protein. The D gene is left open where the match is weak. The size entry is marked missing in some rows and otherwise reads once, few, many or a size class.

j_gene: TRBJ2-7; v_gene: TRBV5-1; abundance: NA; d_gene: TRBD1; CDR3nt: TGCGCCAGCAGCGCGGAGGGGACAGGGGGTGGGGAGCAGTACTTC; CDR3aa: CASSAEGTGGGEQYF
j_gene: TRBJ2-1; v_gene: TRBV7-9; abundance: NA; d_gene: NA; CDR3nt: TGTGCCAGCAGCCAGGGGGGAGGCCTGAGCTCCTACAATGAGCAGTTCTTC; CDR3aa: CASSQGGGLSSYNEQFF
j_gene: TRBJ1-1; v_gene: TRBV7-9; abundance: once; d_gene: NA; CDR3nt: TGTGCCAGCAGCAGGGGGGACACTGAAGCTTTCTTT; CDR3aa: CASSRGDTEAFF
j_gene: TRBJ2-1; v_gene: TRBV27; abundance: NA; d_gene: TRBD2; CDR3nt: TGTGCCAGCAGTCCGATTCGTGCGGGAGGTTACAATGAGCAGTTCTTC; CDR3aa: CASSPIRAGGYNEQFF
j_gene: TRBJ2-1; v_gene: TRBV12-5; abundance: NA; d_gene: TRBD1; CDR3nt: TGTGCTAGTGGTTTGAGGGTCCAGGGGGTGTTCTACAATGAGCAGTTCTTC; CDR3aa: CASGLRVQGVFYNEQFF
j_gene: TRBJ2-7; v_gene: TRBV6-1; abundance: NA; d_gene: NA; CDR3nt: TGTGCCAGCAGTGAAGTGGGCTCTCTGGGGAACTACGAGCAGTACTTC; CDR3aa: CASSEVGSLGNYEQYF
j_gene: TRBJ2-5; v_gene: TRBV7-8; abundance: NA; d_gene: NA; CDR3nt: TGTGCCAGCAGCTTAGGTTTGCGGAACTGGGAAGAGACCCAGTACTTC; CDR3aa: CASSLGLRNWEETQYF
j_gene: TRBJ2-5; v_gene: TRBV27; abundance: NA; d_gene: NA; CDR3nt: TGTGCCAGCAGCCAGGGGGAGGAGCAAGAGACCCAGTACTTC; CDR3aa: CASSQGEEQETQYF
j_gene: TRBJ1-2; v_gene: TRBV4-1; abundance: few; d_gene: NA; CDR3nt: TGCGCCAGCAGCCAAGGGAGGGTCGGTGGCTACACCTTC; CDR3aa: CASSQGRVGGYTF
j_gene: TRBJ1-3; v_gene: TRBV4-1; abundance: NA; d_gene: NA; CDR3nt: TGCGCCAGCAGCCAAGATACCTCCGACAGGCGTCCTGGAGTGGCCATATATTTT; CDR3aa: CASSQDTSDRRPGVAIYF
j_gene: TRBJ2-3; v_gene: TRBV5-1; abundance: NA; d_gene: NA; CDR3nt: TGCGCCAGCAGCGAGGGACCCGGCACAGATACGCAGTATTTT; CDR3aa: CASSEGPGTDTQYF
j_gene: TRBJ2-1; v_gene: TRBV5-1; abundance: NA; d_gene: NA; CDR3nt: TGCGCCAGCAGCTTGAGGATGTGGGGAAATGAGCAGTTCTTC; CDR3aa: CASSLRMWGNEQFF
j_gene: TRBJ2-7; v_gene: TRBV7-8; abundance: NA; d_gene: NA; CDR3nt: TGTGCCAGCAGCTTCCGGGCCCCTTCCCACGAGCAGTACTTC; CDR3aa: CASSFRAPSHEQYF
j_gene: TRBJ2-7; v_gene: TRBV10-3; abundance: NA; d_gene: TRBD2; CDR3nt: TGTGCCATCAGCGGGACTAGCGGGAGTTACGAGCAGTACTTC; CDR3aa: CAISGTSGSYEQYF
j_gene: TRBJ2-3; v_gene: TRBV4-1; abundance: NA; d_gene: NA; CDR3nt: TGCGCCAGCAGCCAAGAGGCGGGATCCACAGATACGCAGTATTTT; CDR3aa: CASSQEAGSTDTQYF
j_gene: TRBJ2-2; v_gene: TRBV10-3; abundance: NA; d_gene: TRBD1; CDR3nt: TGTGCCATCAGTGGCGGTAGGGGGACAGACACCGGGGAGCTGTTTTTT; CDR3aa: CAISGGRGTDTGELFF
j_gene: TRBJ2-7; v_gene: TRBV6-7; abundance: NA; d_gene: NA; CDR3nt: TGTGCCAGCACCCTAGGTGGGGACCTCTACGAGCAGTACTTC; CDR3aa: CASTLGGDLYEQYF
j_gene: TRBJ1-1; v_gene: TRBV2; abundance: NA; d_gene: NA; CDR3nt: TGTGCCAGCACGACGGATGTGAACACTGAAGCTTTCTTT; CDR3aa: CASTTDVNTEAFF
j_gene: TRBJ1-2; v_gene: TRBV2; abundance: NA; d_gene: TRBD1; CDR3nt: TGTGCCAGCGTCCATGAAGGGACAGTTGGAGGTGGCTACACCTTC; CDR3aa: CASVHEGTVGGGYTF
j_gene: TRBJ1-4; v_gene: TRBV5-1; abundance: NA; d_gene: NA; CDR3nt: TGCGCCAGCAGCTTGGGCGGGGTCATCGAGGAAAAACTGTTTTTT; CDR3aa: CASSLGGVIEEKLFF
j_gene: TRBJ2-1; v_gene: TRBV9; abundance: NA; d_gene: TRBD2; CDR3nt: TGTGCCAGCAGCGTTGCTAGCGGGAGAACAAGTGAGCAGTTCTTC; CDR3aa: CASSVASGRTSEQFF
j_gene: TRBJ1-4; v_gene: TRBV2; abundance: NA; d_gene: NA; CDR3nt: TGTGCCAGCGGGGGGATTTCGGTTGAAAAACTGTTTTTT; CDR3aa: CASGGISVEKLFF
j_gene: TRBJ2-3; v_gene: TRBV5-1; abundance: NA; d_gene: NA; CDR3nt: TGCGCCAGCAGGCGGGTATTGTCTAGCACAGATACGCAGTATTTT; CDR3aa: CASRRVLSSTDTQYF
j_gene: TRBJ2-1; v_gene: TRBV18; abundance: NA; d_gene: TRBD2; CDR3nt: TGTGCCAGCTCACTACCGGGACTAGGCGCCGACAATGAGCAGTTCTTC; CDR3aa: CASSLPGLGADNEQFF
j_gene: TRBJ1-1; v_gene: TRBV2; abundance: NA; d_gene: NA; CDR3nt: TGTGCCAGCAGTGTGGCGGGGGTGAGCACTGAAGCTTTCTTT; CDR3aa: CASSVAGVSTEAFF
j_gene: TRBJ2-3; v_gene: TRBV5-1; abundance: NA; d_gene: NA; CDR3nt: TGCGCCAGCAGCCAGACAGCGAGCACAGATACGCAGTATTTT; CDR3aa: CASSQTASTDTQYF
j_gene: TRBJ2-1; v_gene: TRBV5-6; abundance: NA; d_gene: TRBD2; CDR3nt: TGTGCCAGCAGCTCCGCAGGACTAGGGAAGCACAATGAGCAGTTCTTC; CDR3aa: CASSSAGLGKHNEQFF
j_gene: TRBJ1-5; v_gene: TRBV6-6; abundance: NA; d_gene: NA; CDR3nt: TGTGCCAGCAGTTTCACAGGGACTGGACAGCCCCAGCATTTT; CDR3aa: CASSFTGTGQPQHF
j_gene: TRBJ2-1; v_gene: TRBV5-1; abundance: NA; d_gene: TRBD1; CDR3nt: TGCGCCAGCAGCCCAGGGACAGGGGGTTGGAATGAGCAGTTCTTC; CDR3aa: CASSPGTGGWNEQFF
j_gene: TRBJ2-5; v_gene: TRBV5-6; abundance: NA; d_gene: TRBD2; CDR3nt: TGTGCCAGCAGCTTGGTAGCGGGTACAGGAGAGACCCAGTACTTC; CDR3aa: CASSLVAGTGETQYF
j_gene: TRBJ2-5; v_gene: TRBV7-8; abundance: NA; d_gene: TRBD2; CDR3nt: TGTGCCAGCAGCCGCCTTCGGTTAGCGGGAGGGCCTACGTACTTC; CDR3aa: CASSRLRLAGGPTYF
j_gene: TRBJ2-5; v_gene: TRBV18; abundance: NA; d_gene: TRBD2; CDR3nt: TGTGCCAGCTCACCAGTGACTAGCGGGAGGGCCGGAGAGACCCAGTACTTC; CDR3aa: CASSPVTSGRAGETQYF
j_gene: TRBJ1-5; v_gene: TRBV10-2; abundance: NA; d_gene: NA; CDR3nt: TGCGCCAGCAGAACCACAGGCGGCTATAGCAATCAGCCCCGGCATTTT; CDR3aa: CASRTTGGYSNQPRHF
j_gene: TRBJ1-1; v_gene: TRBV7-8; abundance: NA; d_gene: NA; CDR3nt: TGTGCCAGCAGCTTAACCCTCCAGGCAGCGGAGGGTGAAGCTTTCTTT; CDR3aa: CASSLTLQAAEGEAFF
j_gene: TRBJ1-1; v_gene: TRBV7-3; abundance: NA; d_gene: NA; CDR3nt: TGTGCCAGCAGCGAGGACAGAGGAATGAACACTGAAGCTTTCTTT; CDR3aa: CASSEDRGMNTEAFF
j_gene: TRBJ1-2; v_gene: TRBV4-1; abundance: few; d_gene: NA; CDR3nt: TGCGCCAGCAGCCAAGATCCACAGCCTCGGGTTGGCTACACCTTC; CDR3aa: CASSQDPQPRVGYTF
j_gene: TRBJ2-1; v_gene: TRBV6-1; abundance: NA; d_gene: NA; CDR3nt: TGTGCCAGCTACCTCAGGGGGGGTAGTTACAATGAGCAGTTCTTC; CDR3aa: CASYLRGGSYNEQFF